This entry lists 28 T cell receptor beta chains sequenced from one sample in a study of blood T cell repertoires in COVID-19. Repertoires were generated with immunoSEQ multiplex PCR, while TCRdb's copy carries only in-frame clones and drops some. The repertoire holds approximately 76,000 clones, with around four fifths as singletons. The sequenced material came from peripheral blood. These receptor sequences come from a man older than 75 with active or convalescent COVID-19.

J is TRBJ2-1 and V is TRBV19; the match to TRBD2 covers 9 bases. The germline CDR1 and CDR2 sequences are LNHDA and SQIVND (reference sequence). The CDR3 covers 17 residues. J gave up 4 bases and V 2 bases, and 9 bases lay outside the gene matches. CDR3 in amino acids: CASSIRAWTSDYNEQFF. The CDR3 nucleotides are TGTGCCAGTAGTATACGTGCGTGGACTAGCGATTACAATGAGCAGTTCTTC.

The CDR3 DNA follows: TGTGCCAGCAGTCCGTCTAGCACAGATACGCAGTATTTT. It yields the protein CASSPSSTDTQYF. The chain links TRBV27 to TRBJ2-3, with D hard to call. The V end was cut by 5 bases, the J end by 0 bases, with 6 bases between. The length of the CDR3 is 13 residues. CDR1 and CDR2 (germline): MNHEY, SMNVEV (reference sequence).

This sequence joins TRBV7-9 and TRBJ1-3; possibly TRBD1 for D (5 bases). CDR1 SEHNR and CDR2 FQNEAQ come from the germline V gene (reference sequence). The V and J ends lost 5 bases and 7 bases respectively, with 12 bases between them. The CDR3 is 13 amino acids. The CDR3: CASSVDGGNTIYF. CDR3 DNA: TGTGCCAGCAGCGTGGACGGGGGGAACACCATATATTTT.

The chain recombines TRBV2 with TRBJ2-2, with D tentatively TRBD2 (6 bases). V was cut by 8 bases and J by 4 bases, with 11 bases left in between. CDR3 length: 13 amino acids. The germline CDR1 and CDR2 sequences are SNHLY and FYNNEI. The DNA for the CDR3 is TGTGCCAGCGGGGGGTCCTTCACCGGGGAGCTGTTTTTT. It encodes CASGGSFTGELFF.

The chain employs TRBV9 and TRBJ2-3; TRBD1 is a possible D gene (6 bases). CDR1 is SGDLS and CDR2 is YYNGEE in the germline V gene. V shed 0 bases and J shed 0 bases, with 8 bases lying between them. There are 15 residues in the CDR3. The CDR3 spells CASSVGTGSTDTQYF. DNA of the CDR3: TGTGCCAGCAGCGTAGGTACAGGGAGCACAGATACGCAGTATTTT.

The chain uses TRBV6-5 and TRBJ1-4; D is undetermined. The germline V and J ends were trimmed by 4 bases and 4 bases, with 13 bases remaining between them. This CDR3 contains 15 residues. CDR1 is MNHEY and CDR2 is SVGAGI in the germline V gene. The CDR3 DNA sequence: TGTGCCAGCAGTTCCCGGGGAGGCAATAATGAAAAACTGTTTTTT. Its translation is CASSSRGGNNEKLFF.

The chain recombines TRBV3-1 (or the pseudogene TRBV3-2) with TRBJ2-1; D is uncertain. This CDR3 region has 14 residues. V was trimmed by 0 bases and J by 9 bases, leaving 12 bases between them. Germline CDR1 LGHDT, CDR2 YNNKEL (reference sequence). The DNA for the CDR3 is TGTGCCAGCAGCCAAGATCAGGTAGTGCGTGAGCAGTTCTTC. Encoded protein: CASSQDQVVREQFF.

The chain employs TRBV9 and TRBJ2-1, with 8 bases fitting TRBD1. The junction had 7 bases not matched to a gene; V was cut back by 3 bases and J by 5 bases. This CDR3 spans 15 amino acids. Germline CDR1 SGDLS, CDR2 YYNGEE. The CDR3 DNA follows: TGTGCCAGCAGCGAAACAGGGGGAAGAGACAATGAGCAGTTCTTC. As protein: CASSETGGRDNEQFF.

The V call is TRBV29-1, the J call TRBJ1-3; 9 bases align to TRBD1. Germline lookup yields CDR1 SQVTM and CDR2 ANQGSEA. V shed 7 bases, J shed 3 bases, and the junction held 4 bases outside the gene matches. The length of the CDR3 is 13 residues. The CDR3 DNA reads TGCAGCGGCTCGACAGGGGGTGGAAACACCATATATTTT. This codes for CSGSTGGGNTIYF.

The V gene is TRBV11-2, the J gene TRBJ2-1; D may be TRBD1 (7 bases). CDR3 length: 15 amino acids. Per the germline V gene, CDR1 is SGHAT and CDR2 is FQNNGV. Trimming removed 3 bases at V and 4 bases at J, with 13 bases between. CDR3 protein: CASSLEGQTYNEQFF. The CDR3 DNA is TGTGCCAGCAGCTTGGAGGGACAGACGTACAATGAGCAGTTCTTC.

This clone was counted once. J is TRBJ1-2 and V is TRBV6-1; 7 bases line up with TRBD1. The CDR3 has 16 amino acids. The V gene's germline CDR1 is MNHNS and CDR2 SASEGT. With 2 bases clipped from V and 1 base from J, the junction kept 7 bases outside the gene matches. Here the CDR3 DNA reads TGTGCCAGCAGTGAATCGTCAGGGGGGTTTAACTATGGCTACACCTTC. Amino acid sequence: CASSESSGGFNYGYTF.

This chain joins TRBV11-2 and TRBJ2-1; 8 positions agree with TRBD2. V lost 6 bases to trimming and J lost 10 bases; unmatched junction nucleotides: 14. There are 15 residues in the CDR3. Germline loops: CDR1 SGHAT, CDR2 FQNNGV. CDR3 in DNA: TGTGCCAGCAGGGAACTAGGCGGGAGGAGAAGGGAGCAGTTCTTC. It specifies CASRELGGRRREQFF.

The V and J genes are TRBV20-1 and TRBJ1-5; perhaps TRBD1 as D (6 bases). The CDR3 totals 18 residues. Deletions cut 3 bases from V and 2 bases from J, with 23 bases between. In germline, CDR1 is DFQATT, CDR2 SNEGSKA (reference sequence). The CDR3 loop is CSASPGDNRPLGNQPQHF. CDR3 nucleotide sequence: TGCAGTGCTAGTCCAGGGGACAATAGACCCCTGGGCAATCAGCCCCAGCATTTT.

V is TRBV3-1 (or the pseudogene TRBV3-2) and J is TRBJ1-1; TRBD1 might be the D (6 bases). Trimming removed 6 bases at V and 2 bases at J, with 13 bases between. The CDR3 runs 14 residues. Per the germline V gene, CDR1 is LGHDT and CDR2 is YNNKEL (reference sequence). The chain's CDR3 is CASRPSTGNTEAFF. The CDR3 bases are TGTGCCAGCAGGCCCTCGACAGGCAACACTGAAGCTTTCTTT.

The chain combines TRBV7-2 with TRBJ2-7, with TRBD1 identical over 8 bases. The CDR3 has 14 amino acids. Trimming took 4 bases from V and 2 from J; bases not matched to a gene: 4. Germline CDR1 SGHTA, CDR2 FQGNSA. The CDR3 loop reads CASSSRTGPYEQYF. CDR3 coding DNA: TGTGCCAGCAGCTCGAGGACAGGGCCCTACGAGCAGTACTTC.

The rearrangement joins TRBV28 to TRBJ1-1; 7 bases align to TRBD1. The CDR3 runs 14 residues. Looked up from germline, CDR1 is MDHEN and CDR2 is SYDVKM. J was trimmed by 2 bases and V by 5 bases; bases with no gene match: 5. CDR3 DNA sequence: TGTGCCAGCAGTCTAGGGGGCGCCAACACTGAAGCTTTCTTT. It specifies CASSLGGANTEAFF.

As concerns this clone: The CDR3 does not close with the conserved phenylalanine or tryptophan, likely indicating a read error. No DNA is shown, since the ends of the CDR3 on it are uncertain; the CDR3 is the one TCRdb lists. The V gene is TRBV6-1, the J gene TRBJ1-1. The CDR3 sequence runs 12 residues, both termini included. Per the germline V gene, CDR1 is MNHNS and CDR2 is SASEGT. CDR3 protein: CASSEFEQSLEV.

As DNA, the CDR3 is TGTGCCAGCAGTCTCAGGGGGCAAAATTCACCCCTCCACTTT. It encodes CASSLRGQNSPLHF. The chain links TRBV3-1 (or the pseudogene TRBV3-2) to TRBJ1-6; 8 bases line up with TRBD1. This CDR3 spans 14 amino acids. J gave up 7 bases and V 6 bases, and 5 bases lay outside the gene matches. Germline V gives CDR1 LGHDT, CDR2 YNNKEL (reference sequence).

The chain links TRBV4-2 to TRBJ2-2; D is possibly TRBD2 (6 bases). The CDR3 totals 15 residues. The ends were cut back, 1 base at V and 0 bases at J, with 6 bases in the middle. Germline assignment: CDR1 LGHNA and CDR2 YNFKEQ. The CDR3 protein is CASSQAGANTGELFF. DNA of the CDR3: TGTGCCAGCAGCCAAGCGGGGGCGAACACCGGGGAGCTGTTTTTT.

V and J are TRBV7-9 and TRBJ2-2; D gene uncertain. Looked up from germline, CDR1 is SEHNR and CDR2 is FQNEAQ (reference sequence). V was trimmed by 1 base and J by 0 bases, leaving 6 bases between them. This CDR3 is built from 15 residues. The CDR3 nucleotides read TGTGCCAGCAGCTTAGGGGCGTCGAACACCGGGGAGCTGTTTTTT. Its translation is CASSLGASNTGELFF.

This CDR3 reads CASNALQGEGGYTF. The DNA of the CDR3 is TGCGCCAGCAACGCTTTACAGGGAGAGGGTGGCTACACCTTC. The chain couples TRBV5-1 to TRBJ1-2, with D possibly matching TRBD1 (6 bases). This CDR3 is 14 amino acids long. V was clipped by 6 bases and J by 7 bases, with 19 bases between them. Germline V gene lookup returns CDR1 SGHRS and CDR2 YFSETQ.

V is TRBV2 and J is TRBJ1-5, with a tentative D call TRBD1 (6 bases). There are 16 residues in the CDR3. CDR1 and CDR2 from the germline V gene are SNHLY and FYNNEI. Trimming stripped 8 bases from V and 2 bases from J, with 19 bases between. CDR3 residues: CASGGAGSSGNQPQHF. CDR3 DNA sequence: TGTGCCAGCGGGGGGGCAGGGAGTAGCGGCAATCAGCCCCAGCATTTT.

This rearrangement joins TRBV3-1 (or the pseudogene TRBV3-2) to TRBJ1-2; D remains unclear. The CDR3 is made up of 11 amino acids. Trimming took off 3 bases at V and 7 bases at J, with 6 bases between the two ends. The V gene's germline CDR1 is LGHDT and CDR2 YNNKEL (reference sequence). CDR3 sequence (DNA): TGTGCCAGCAGCCATGGGCGTGGCTACACCTTC. It yields the protein CASSHGRGYTF.

The chain carries TRBV19 and TRBJ2-7; no reliable D call. Looked up from germline, CDR1 is LNHDA and CDR2 is SQIVND (reference sequence). Trimming took 4 bases from V and 0 from J, leaving 25 bases between them. The CDR3 totals 19 residues. CDR3 in DNA: TGTGCCAGTAGTACCCGTTTTCCCTCTACCGGGTTTAGCTCCTACGAGCAGTACTTC. Translation gives CASSTRFPSTGFSSYEQYF.

The chain carries TRBV9 and TRBJ1-1; 7 nucleotides match TRBD1. Germline lookup yields CDR1 SGDLS and CDR2 YYNGEE. Trimming cost V 3 bases and J 4 bases; bases outside gene matches: 3. The CDR3 contains 13 residues. The CDR3 coding sequence is TGTGCCAGCAGCGAGGGGGCGCTCACTGAAGCTTTCTTT. Translation gives CASSEGALTEAFF.

The chain couples TRBV5-1 to TRBJ2-7; maybe TRBD1 (5 bases). Trimming pared 0 bases from V and 1 base from J, leaving 14 bases between. This CDR3 contains 16 residues. Germline values: CDR1 SGHRS, CDR2 YFSETQ. The CDR3 DNA follows: TGCGCCAGCAGCTTGGACGGGCAGGGCGATTCCTACGAGCAGTACTTC. Translation gives CASSLDGQGDSYEQYF.

V usage is TRBV21-1 and J usage is TRBJ2-7; no DNA check was done on the table's D call, TRBD2. TRBV21-1 is a documented pseudogene. This CDR3 comprises 17 residues. The CDR3 here is CASSKRPARVWAYEQYF. CDR3 bases: TGTGCCAGCAGCAAAAGGCCTGCGCGGGTCTGGGCCTACGAGCAGTACTTC.

The rearrangement joins TRBV15 to TRBJ2-7, with 8 positions matching TRBD1. The V gene end was trimmed by 3 bases and the J gene end by 2 bases; junction bases not matched to a gene: 9. Germline CDR1 and CDR2: LNHNV and YYDKDF (reference sequence). The CDR3 has 16 amino acids. The CDR3 nucleotides read TGTGCCACCAGCAGGCCCTATGGGACAGGACCCTACGAGCAGTACTTC. This codes for CATSRPYGTGPYEQYF.